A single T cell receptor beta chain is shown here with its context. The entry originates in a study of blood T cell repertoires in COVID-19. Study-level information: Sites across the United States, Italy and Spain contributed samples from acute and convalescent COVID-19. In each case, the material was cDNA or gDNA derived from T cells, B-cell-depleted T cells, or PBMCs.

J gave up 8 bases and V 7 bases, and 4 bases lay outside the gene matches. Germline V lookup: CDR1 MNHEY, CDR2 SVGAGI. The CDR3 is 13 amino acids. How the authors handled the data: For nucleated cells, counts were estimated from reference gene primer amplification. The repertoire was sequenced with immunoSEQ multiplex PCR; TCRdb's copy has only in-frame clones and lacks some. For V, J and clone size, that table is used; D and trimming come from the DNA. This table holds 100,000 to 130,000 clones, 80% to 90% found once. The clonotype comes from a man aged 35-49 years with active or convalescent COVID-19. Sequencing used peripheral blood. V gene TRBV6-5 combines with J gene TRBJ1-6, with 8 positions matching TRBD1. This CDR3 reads CASTRTGYSPLHF. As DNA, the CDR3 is TGTGCCAGCACCCGGACAGGGTATTCACCCCTCCACTTT.